This T cell receptor beta chain was sequenced for a study of tumor-infiltrating lymphocytes in glioblastoma multiforme. General study points: No surface-marker sorting into functional T cell subtypes was done. Clone frequencies may be distorted by unequal TCR transcripts per cell.

Three nested ARM-PCR rounds with V-beta and C-beta primers built TCRB libraries. MiXCR, run by TCRdb on the multiplex PCR reads, gives a single entry per CDR3 protein. This table has 12,000 or so distinct CDR3 sequences, roughly 68% appearing once. V was clipped by 0 bases and J by 2 bases; unmatched bases: 6. Germline values: CDR1 DFQATT, CDR2 SNEGSKA (reference sequence). The CDR3 is made up of 16 amino acids. Note on this clonotype: Its antigen remains unidentified.

The origin of this receptor is a male donor with glioblastoma. Sequences were obtained from brain tumor tissue. This chain uses TRBV20-1 with TRBJ2-3; 9 positions match TRBD1. The CDR3 loop is CSAREPTGGDTDTQYF. DNA for the CDR3: TGCAGTGCTAGAGAACCGACAGGGGGAGACACAGATACGCAGTATTTT.